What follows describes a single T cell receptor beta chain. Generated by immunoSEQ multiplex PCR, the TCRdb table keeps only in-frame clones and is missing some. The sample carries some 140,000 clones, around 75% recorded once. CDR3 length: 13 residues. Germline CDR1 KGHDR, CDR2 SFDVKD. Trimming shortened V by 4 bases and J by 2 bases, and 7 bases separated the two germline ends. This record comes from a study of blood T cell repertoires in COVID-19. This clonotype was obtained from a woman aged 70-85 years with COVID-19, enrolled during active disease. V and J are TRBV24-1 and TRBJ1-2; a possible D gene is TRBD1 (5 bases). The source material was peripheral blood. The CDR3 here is CATSEQANYGYTF. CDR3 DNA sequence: TGTGCCACCAGTGAACAGGCCAACTATGGCTACACCTTC.